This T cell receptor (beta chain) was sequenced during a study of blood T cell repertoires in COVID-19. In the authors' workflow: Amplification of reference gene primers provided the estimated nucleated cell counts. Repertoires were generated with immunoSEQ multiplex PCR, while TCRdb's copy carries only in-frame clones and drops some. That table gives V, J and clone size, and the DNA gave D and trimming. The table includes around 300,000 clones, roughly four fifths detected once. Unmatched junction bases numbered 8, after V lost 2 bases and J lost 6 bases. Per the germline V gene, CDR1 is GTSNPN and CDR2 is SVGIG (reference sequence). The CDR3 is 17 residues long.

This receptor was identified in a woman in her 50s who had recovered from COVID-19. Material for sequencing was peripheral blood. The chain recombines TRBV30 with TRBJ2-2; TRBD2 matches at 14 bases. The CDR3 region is CAWSPGTSGSSAGELFF. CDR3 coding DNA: TGTGCCTGGAGTCCCGGGACTAGCGGGAGCTCGGCCGGGGAGCTGTTTTTT.